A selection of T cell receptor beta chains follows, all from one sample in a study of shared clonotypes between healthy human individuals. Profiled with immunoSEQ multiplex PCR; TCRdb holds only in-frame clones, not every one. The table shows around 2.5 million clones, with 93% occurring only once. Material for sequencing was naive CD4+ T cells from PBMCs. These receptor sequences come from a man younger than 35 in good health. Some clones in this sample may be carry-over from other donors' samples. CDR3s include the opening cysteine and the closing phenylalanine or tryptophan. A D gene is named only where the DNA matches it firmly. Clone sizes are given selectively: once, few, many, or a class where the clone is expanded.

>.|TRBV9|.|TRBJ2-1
TGTGCCAGCAGCGGCCAGGTCTCCTACAATGAGCAGTTCTTC
CASSGQVSYNEQFF
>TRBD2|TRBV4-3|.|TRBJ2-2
TGCGCCAGCAGCCTGGGACTAGCGGGAGACACCGGGGAGCTGTTTTTT
CASSLGLAGDTGELFF
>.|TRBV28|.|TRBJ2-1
TGCTCCACTACAGGGTCCTCCTACAATGAGCAGTTCTTC
CSTTGSSYNEQFF
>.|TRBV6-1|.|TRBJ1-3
TGTGCCAGCAGTGTGCCAGGGGCCTTACTTGCTGGAAACACCATATATTTT
CASSVPGALLAGNTIYF
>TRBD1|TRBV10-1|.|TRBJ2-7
TGCGCCAGCAGTGAGTCGAACGGACAGGTTGTTGGGAAAAGCTCCTACGAGCAGTACTTC
CASSESNGQVVGKSSYEQYF
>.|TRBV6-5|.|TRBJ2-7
TGTGCCAGCAGTTTAGGGGGATTAAGGGTCTACGAGCAGTACTTC
CASSLGGLRVYEQYF
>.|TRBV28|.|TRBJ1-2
TGTGCCACCGGGTCGGGCTACACCTTC
CATGSGYTF
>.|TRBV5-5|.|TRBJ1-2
TGTGCCAGCACACCGAGTGGGGGTGATTATGGCTACACCTTC
CASTPSGGDYGYTF
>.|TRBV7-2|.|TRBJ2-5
TGTGCCAGCAGCTTAGAGGAGGGCAGGGTAGAGACCCAGTACTTC
CASSLEEGRVETQYF
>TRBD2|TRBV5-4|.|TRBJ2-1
TGTGCCAGCAGCTTGTTCCAGACGGGAGGCCATGAGCAGTTCTTC
CASSLFQTGGHEQFF
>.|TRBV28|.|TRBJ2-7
TGTGCCAGCGGCCTTCGAACGGGAGCCCTGTACTTC
CASGLRTGALYF
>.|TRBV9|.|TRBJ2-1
TGTGCCAGCAGCGTAGCCTCACGTGGGGATGAGCAGTTCTTC
CASSVASRGDEQFF
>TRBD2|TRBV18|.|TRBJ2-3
TGTGCCAGCTCACCACAAGGACTAGCGACCGCCATTGGGGCAGATACGCAGTATTTT
CASSPQGLATAIGADTQYF
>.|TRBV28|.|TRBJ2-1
TGTGCCAGCAGTTCCCCCTTGGGGAGTGGGTACAATGAGCAGTTCTTC
CASSSPLGSGYNEQFF
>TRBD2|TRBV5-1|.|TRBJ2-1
TGCGCCAGCAGCCCTGTACGGACTAGCGGGACGCAGCAGTTCTTC
CASSPVRTSGTQQFF
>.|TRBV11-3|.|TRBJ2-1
TGTGCCAGCAGCCAGGGGGGCCACCCCCATGAGCAGTTCTTC
CASSQGGHPHEQFF
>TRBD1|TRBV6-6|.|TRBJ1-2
TGTGCCAGCAGTTACCCGGACAGGGCTCTGGGCTACACCTTC
CASSYPDRALGYTF
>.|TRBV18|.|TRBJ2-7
TGTGCCAGCTCAGATAACAGCGAGCAGTACTTC
CASSDNSEQYF
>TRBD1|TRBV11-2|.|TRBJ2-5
TGTGCCAGCAGCACTGGGGACAGGCATCATCAAGAGACCCAGTACTTC
CASSTGDRHHQETQYF
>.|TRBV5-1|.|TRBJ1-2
TGCGCCAGCAGCCCCGGGACGCTGAATGGCTACACCTTC
CASSPGTLNGYTF
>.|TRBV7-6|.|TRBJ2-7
TGTGCCAGCAGCTTAAGATCTGGGTGGGGTCCGGGGAGGGAGCAGTACTTC
CASSLRSGWGPGREQYF
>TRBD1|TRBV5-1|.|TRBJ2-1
TGCGCCAGCAGTACACAGGGGGAGTCCTACAATGAGCAGTTCTTC
CASSTQGESYNEQFF
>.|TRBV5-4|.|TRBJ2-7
.
CASSPAAVLAAGEQYF
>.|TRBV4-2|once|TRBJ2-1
TGTGCCAGCAGCCAGGGGTTTACTAGCCCCCAGGAGTTCTTC
CASSQGFTSPQEFF
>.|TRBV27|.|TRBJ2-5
TGTGCCAGCAGCAGATGGGGGGCCGTCGAAGAGACCCAGTACTTC
CASSRWGAVEETQYF
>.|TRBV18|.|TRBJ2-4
TGTGCCAGCTCACCACCGCGGGTAGGCAAAAACATTCAGTACTTC
CASSPPRVGKNIQYF
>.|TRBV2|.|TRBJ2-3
TGTGCCAGCAGAGATCGGTGGAGCACAGATACGCAGTATTTT
CASRDRWSTDTQYF
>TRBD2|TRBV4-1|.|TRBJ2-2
TGCGCCAGCAGCCAAGCGACTAGCGCAACCCTCACCGGGGAGCTGTTTTTT
CASSQATSATLTGELFF
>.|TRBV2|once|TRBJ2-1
TGTGCCAGCAGTGCTCAGGGGCTGTCTAACAATGAGCAGTTCTTC
CASSAQGLSNNEQFF
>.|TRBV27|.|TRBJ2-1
TGTGCCAGCAGTTTATTCAGGAGGGGGGGGACCTACAATGAGCAGTTCTTC
CASSLFRRGGTYNEQFF
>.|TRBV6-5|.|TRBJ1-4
TGTGCCAGCAGTCCTCGGACAGTCCCTAATGAAAAACTGTTTTTT
CASSPRTVPNEKLFF
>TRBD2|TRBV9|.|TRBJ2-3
TGTGCCAGCAGCGTAGAGGGACTAGCGGGGCTCACAGATACGCAGTATTTT
CASSVEGLAGLTDTQYF
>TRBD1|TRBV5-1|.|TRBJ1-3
TGCGCCAGCAGCTGGACAGGGTCCTCTGGAAACACCATATATTTT
CASSWTGSSGNTIYF
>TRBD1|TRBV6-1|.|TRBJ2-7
TGTGCCAGCAGTGCCAGGGGGCCCCAGGCCTACGAGCAGTACTTC
CASSARGPQAYEQYF
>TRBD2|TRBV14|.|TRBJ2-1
TGTGCCAGCAGCCCTCTGGGTGGGCTAGCGGGATACAATGAGCAGTTCTTC
CASSPLGGLAGYNEQFF
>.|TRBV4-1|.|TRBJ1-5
TGCGCCAGCAGCCGATCTCTCCAGGCAGGGGATGACAATCAGCCCCAGCATTTT
CASSRSLQAGDDNQPQHF
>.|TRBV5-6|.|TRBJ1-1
TGTGCCAGCAGCTTTTTAGGGGCCAGGGGTGAAGCTTTCTTT
CASSFLGARGEAFF
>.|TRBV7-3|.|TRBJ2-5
TGTGCCAGCAGCTTGGGCACTCGGAAGCAAGAGACCCAGTACTTC
CASSLGTRKQETQYF
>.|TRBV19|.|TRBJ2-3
TGTGCCAGTAGTATAGAAGGGAGGCGCACGCAGTATTTT
CASSIEGRRTQYF
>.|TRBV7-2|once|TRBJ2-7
TGTGCCAGCAGCTTATCAGCGGGCTCTACCTACGAGCAGTACTTC
CASSLSAGSTYEQYF
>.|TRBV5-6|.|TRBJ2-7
TGTGCCAGCAGCCCGGGGGGACAGGCTGCCTACGAGCAGTACTTC
CASSPGGQAAYEQYF
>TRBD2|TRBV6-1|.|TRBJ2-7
TGTGCCAGCACCGACCCCGGACTAGTCATCTACGAGCAGTACTTC
CASTDPGLVIYEQYF
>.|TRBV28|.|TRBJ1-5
TGTGCCAGCACGGCAGCTAATCAGCCCCAGCATTTT
CASTAANQPQHF
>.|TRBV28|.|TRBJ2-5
TGTGCCAGCCTTACCCCCGGATCCCAAGAGACCCAGTACTTC
CASLTPGSQETQYF
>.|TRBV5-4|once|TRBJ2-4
TGTGCCAGCAGCTCATCAGGCCTGGCCAAAAACATTCAGTACTTC
CASSSSGLAKNIQYF
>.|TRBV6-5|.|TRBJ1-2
TGTGCCAGCAGTACGGCAGCGCCATACTATGGCTACACCTTC
CASSTAAPYYGYTF
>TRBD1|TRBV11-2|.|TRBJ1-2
TGTGCCAGCAGCTTCCTAAGACAGGGCCATGGCTACACCTTC
CASSFLRQGHGYTF
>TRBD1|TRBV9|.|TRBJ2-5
TGTGCCAGCAGCGTAGGAGCCGGACAGGCGGGAGAGACCCAGTACTTC
CASSVGAGQAGETQYF
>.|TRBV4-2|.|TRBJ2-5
TGTGCCAGCAGTAAAAGAGGGCTCCAAGAGACCCAGTACTTC
CASSKRGLQETQYF
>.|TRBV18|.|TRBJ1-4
TGTGCCAGCTCACCGGGAGACAGCTCTAATGAAAAACTGTTTTTT
CASSPGDSSNEKLFF
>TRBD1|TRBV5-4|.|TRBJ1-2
TGTGCCAGCAGCGCGACCAGCAGGGGGCGCCGAGGCTACACCTTC
CASSATSRGRRGYTF
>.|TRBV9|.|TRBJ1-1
TGTGCCAGCAGCGGCGGGCGGGTGCAGGGGCGAGGCGACACTGAAGCTTTCTTT
CASSGGRVQGRGDTEAFF
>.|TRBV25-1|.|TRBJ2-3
TGTGCCAGCAGTGAGCGGACACGCACAGATACGCAGTATTTT
CASSERTRTDTQYF
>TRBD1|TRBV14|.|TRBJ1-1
TGTGCCAGCACCCCCGAGCGGGACAGGGGATGGGACACTGAAGCTTTCTTT
CASTPERDRGWDTEAFF
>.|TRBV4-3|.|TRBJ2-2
TGCGCCAGCGGCCAGGGGGGGATTGGGGTCCCCGGGGAGCTGTTTTTT
CASGQGGIGVPGELFF
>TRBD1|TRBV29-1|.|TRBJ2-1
TGCAGCGTTGTGATTTTACAGGGGGCGGGCGGGAGTGCCCAGTTCTTC
CSVVILQGAGGSAQFF
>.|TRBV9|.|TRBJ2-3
TGTGCCAGCAGCGTAGCTAGAGACAACAGAAACACAGATACGCAGTATTTT
CASSVARDNRNTDTQYF